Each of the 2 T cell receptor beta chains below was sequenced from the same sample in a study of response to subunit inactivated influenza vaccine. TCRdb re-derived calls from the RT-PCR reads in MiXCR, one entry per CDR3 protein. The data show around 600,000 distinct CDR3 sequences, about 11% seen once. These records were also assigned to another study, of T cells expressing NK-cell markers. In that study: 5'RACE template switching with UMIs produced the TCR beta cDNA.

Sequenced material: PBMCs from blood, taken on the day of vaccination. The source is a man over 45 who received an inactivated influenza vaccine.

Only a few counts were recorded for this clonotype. The CDR3: CAISGQLDQPQHF. The CDR3 DNA reads as TGTGCCATCAGCGGACAGTTGGATCAGCCCCAGCATTTT. The rearrangement uses TRBV10-3 and TRBJ1-5; TRBD1 is a possible D gene (6 bases). V was trimmed by 6 bases and J by 5 bases, leaving 11 bases between them. The CDR3 loop spans 13 amino acids. From germline, CDR1 is ENHRY and CDR2 SYGVKD.

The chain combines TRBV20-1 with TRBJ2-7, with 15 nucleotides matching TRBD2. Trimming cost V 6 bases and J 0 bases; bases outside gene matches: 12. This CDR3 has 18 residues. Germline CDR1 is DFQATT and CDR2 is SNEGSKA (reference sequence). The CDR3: CSALRAGLAGGSSYEQYF. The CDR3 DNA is TGCAGTGCCCTAAGAGCGGGACTAGCGGGGGGCAGCTCCTACGAGCAGTACTTC.